These T cell receptor beta chains were read from a single sample in a study of response to subunit inactivated influenza vaccine. Using its own MiXCR run on the RT-PCR reads, TCRdb lists one record per CDR3 protein. The table lists roughly 460,000 distinct CDR3 sequences, about a tenth of them singletons. Sequencing was performed on PBMCs from blood, taken about 6 weeks after vaccination. These receptors all come from a man aged 50-60 years who received an inactivated influenza vaccine. The CDR3 runs from the conserved cysteine through the conserved F or W. The D gene is left open where the match is weak. Clone size is not always given. Where it is, it says once, few, many or a class for expanded clones.

few,TRBV28,NA,TRBJ1-5,TGTGCCAGCAGTCCCCGAGGCGATTATAGCAATCAGCCCCAGCATTTT,CASSPRGDYSNQPQHF
few,TRBV12-3/TRBV12-4,TRBD1,TRBJ2-2,TGTGCCAGCAGTCCTACAACCCCCAGGGGGCGCACCGGGGAGCTGTTTTTT,CASSPTTPRGRTGELFF
NA,TRBV7-8,NA,TRBJ2-3,TGTGCCAGCAGCTTAGCGGCGCGGAATACGCAGTATTTT,CASSLAARNTQYF
few,TRBV7-2,NA,TRBJ1-4,TGTGCCAGCAGCTTACCCCGCGGAAAACTGTTTTTT,CASSLPRGKLFF
many,TRBV7-3,TRBD1,TRBJ2-7,TGTGCCAGCAGCCCGGGACAGGGAGGGTCCTACGAGCAGTACTTC,CASSPGQGGSYEQYF
few,TRBV6-1,NA,TRBJ2-1,TGTGCCAGCAGTAGTCACAGGGTCAATGAGCAGTTCTTC,CASSSHRVNEQFF
NA,TRBV28,TRBD1,TRBJ1-3,TGTGCCAGCAGTTTTGCACAGGGGTTTGGAAACACCATATATTTT,CASSFAQGFGNTIYF
many,TRBV5-5,NA,TRBJ2-1,TGTGCCAGCAGCCCCTTTCCGGGGGCCAGCTCCTACAATGAGCAGTTCTTC,CASSPFPGASSYNEQFF
NA,TRBV7-9,TRBD1,TRBJ2-5,TGTGCCAGCAGCTTATGGACAGGGGGCGTAGAGACCCAGTACTTC,CASSLWTGGVETQYF
many,TRBV12-3/TRBV12-4,TRBD1,TRBJ1-2,TGTGCCAGCAGCCAGACAGGGGAGAACTATGGCTACACCTTC,CASSQTGENYGYTF